This T cell receptor beta chain was captured by sequencing in a study (dated by TCRdb to about 2016). This clonotype was recorded many times. Its antigen remains unidentified. There are no base qualities to consult, and no much larger clone falls within one base. Trimmed from V: 6 bases; trimmed from J: 4 bases; junction bases lacking a gene match: 5. The CDR3 holds 13 amino acids from the cysteine to the phenylalanine. The sequence is cut down to CDR3 DNA, 39 bases in frame from base 1. CDR1 and CDR2, per the germline V gene, are SGHAT and FQNNGV. Library creation used RT-PCR. The reads were generated on an Illumina MiSeq. TCRdb reran the public reads through fastp at Q25 and MiXCR, keeping productive beta chains. Each CDR3 protein gets just one entry, which takes the most common genes and DNA from the rows behind it. In this sample the table shows approximately 720,000 distinct CDR3 sequences, 14% of which occur a single time. The ten largest clones capture 3.6% of the sample.

This chain joins TRBV11-2 to TRBJ1-2, with 7 bases matching TRBD1. The sequence was obtained from a female donor in good health, serving as a healthy control. Input material: memory CD4+ T cells from blood. The nucleotide sequence reads as follows: TGTGCCAGCAGTTTACAGGGGCCCTATGGCTACACCTTC. This is translated as CASSLQGPYGYTF.